This is a list of T cell receptor beta chains from one sample in a study of beta chain features in type 1 diabetes. Assay: immunoSEQ multiplex PCR; the TCRdb copy retains only in-frame clones and omits some. The sample records 350,000 to 450,000 clones, approximately 16% being singletons. The sequencing sample was made of naive CD4+ T cells from blood. The receptors originated from a woman younger than 35 in good health. Both conserved end residues are part of each CDR3. A D gene is named only where the DNA matches it firmly. Size is omitted from some rows. Given values are once, few, many or a class for expanded clones.

v_gene	abundance	j_gene	d_gene	CDR3aa	CDR3nt
TRBV30	few	TRBJ1-4	.	CAWSVRGYEKLFF	TGTGCCTGGAGTGTACGGGGTTATGAAAAACTGTTTTTT
TRBV5-1	.	TRBJ1-1	TRBD1	CASRTGSSTEAFF	TGCGCCAGCCGGACAGGGAGTAGCACTGAAGCTTTCTTT
TRBV4-1	.	TRBJ2-2	TRBD1	CASSQGRTGLSGELFF	TGCGCCAGCAGCCAAGGGCGGACAGGGCTGTCCGGGGAGCTGTTTTTT
TRBV7-9	few	TRBJ1-5	TRBD1	CASSSGQGGNQPQHF	TGTGCCAGCAGTTCGGGACAGGGAGGCAATCAGCCCCAGCATTTT
TRBV4-1	.	TRBJ1-2	.	CASSPQGRVTGKGYTF	TGCGCCAGCAGCCCTCAAGGGAGGGTTACAGGGAAGGGCTACACCTTC
TRBV21-1	few	TRBJ1-2	.	CASNLRRTGCYGYTF	TGTGCCAGCAACCTGCGAAGGACAGGGTGCTATGGCTACACCTTC
TRBV7-9	few	TRBJ2-3	TRBD1	CASSHLDRSLFGDTQYF	TGTGCCAGCAGCCATCTGGACAGGAGTTTGTTCGGGGATACGCAGTATTTT
TRBV2	few	TRBJ2-7	.	CASSLYEQYF	TGTGCCAGCAGTCTCTACGAGCAGTACTTC
TRBV6-6	few	TRBJ2-3	.	CASSYGTGTDTQYF	TGTGCCAGCAGTTACGGAACAGGCACAGATACGCAGTATTTT
TRBV28	few	TRBJ1-4	.	CASRGGPSNEKLFF	TGTGCCAGCAGGGGAGGACCGAGTAATGAAAAACTGTTTTTT
TRBV19	few	TRBJ2-1	.	CASSYTGSSYNEQFF	TGTGCCAGTAGTTATACAGGGAGCTCCTACAATGAGCAGTTCTTC
TRBV11-2	few	TRBJ2-7	TRBD1	CASSLDLRDRGREQYF	TGTGCCAGCAGCTTAGATTTGCGAGACAGGGGGCGCGAGCAGTACTTC
TRBV5-1	few	TRBJ2-3	TRBD2	CASSLGLAGEGTQYF	TGCGCCAGCAGCCTAGGACTAGCGGGAGAGGGTACGCAGTATTTT
TRBV30	.	TRBJ2-5	TRBD2	CAWSRGGMRETQYF	TGTGCCTGGAGCCGCGGGGGGATGAGAGAGACCCAGTACTTC
TRBV4-3	.	TRBJ2-1	.	CASSQETLDNEQFF	TGCGCCAGCAGCCAAGAAACACTAGACAATGAGCAGTTCTTC
TRBV6-5	.	TRBJ1-1	.	CASSYRGATEAFF	TGTGCCAGCAGTTATAGGGGCGCGACTGAAGCTTTCTTT
TRBV18	few	TRBJ2-5	TRBD1	CASSSRGQVQYF	TGTGCCAGCTCATCCAGGGGGCAGGTCCAGTACTTC
TRBV19	few	TRBJ2-1	TRBD2	CASSFTSGRRGNEQFF	TGTGCCAGTAGTTTTACTAGCGGGAGGAGGGGCAATGAGCAGTTCTTC
TRBV6-6	.	TRBJ1-1	TRBD1	CASSSGGLNTEAFF	TGTGCCAGCAGTTCAGGGGGCTTGAACACTGAAGCTTTCTTT
TRBV15	.	TRBJ2-5	.	CATSRDMAYGETQYF	TGTGCCACCAGCAGAGATATGGCTTACGGGGAGACCCAGTACTTC
TRBV5-4	.	TRBJ2-7	TRBD2	CASSFGLAGVYEQYF	TGTGCCAGCAGCTTTGGACTAGCGGGAGTCTACGAGCAGTACTTC
TRBV29-1	.	TRBJ2-2	.	CSAVRGANTGELFF	TGCAGCGCCGTCCGGGGAGCGAACACCGGGGAGCTGTTTTTT
TRBV7-6	once	TRBJ2-7	TRBD1	CASSQRQGTTGCSYEQYF	TGTGCCAGCAGCCAACGACAGGGCACTACGGGGTGCTCCTACGAGCAGTACTTC
TRBV7-2	few	TRBJ2-3	TRBD2	CASSLGGTSWWTDTQYF	TGTGCCAGCAGCTTAGGAGGGACTAGCTGGTGGACAGATACGCAGTATTTT
TRBV29-1	few	TRBJ2-1	TRBD2	CSVTSGRAGLWQFF	TGCAGCGTTACTAGCGGGAGGGCCGGTTTGTGGCAGTTCTTC
TRBV9	.	TRBJ2-1	TRBD2	CASSVTSGGYNEQFF	TGTGCCAGCAGCGTGACTAGCGGGGGATACAATGAGCAGTTCTTC